Shown below are 5 T cell receptor beta chains from a single sample sequenced in a study of T cells in Graves' hyperthyroidism and ophthalmopathy. What was amplified from RNA transcripts were TCR beta CDR3 regions. The HTBI set primed first-round TCR CDR3 RT-PCR. One entry per CDR3 protein results from TCRdb running MiXCR on the multiplex PCR reads. The sample holds around 500,000 distinct CDR3 sequences, 20% to 25% seen once. Sequenced sample: blood. The receptor source for this set is a woman aged 65 to 85 with Graves' ophthalmopathy.

The chain is built from TRBV28 and TRBJ2-5; TRBD2 might be the D (7 bases). The CDR3 sequence is 14 residues long. The germline CDR1 and CDR2 sequences are MDHEN and SYDVKM. The germline V and J ends were trimmed by 6 bases and 3 bases, with 14 bases remaining between them. CDR3 loop: CASRTGGLEETQYF. For the CDR3, the DNA is TGTGCCAGCAGAACGGGGGGCCTAGAAGAGACCCAGTACTTC. The variable domain in full, with the rest retrieved from reference TRBV28 and TRBJ2-5, is DVKVTQSSRYLVKRTGEKVFLECVQDMDHENMFWYRQDPGLGLRLIYFSYDVKMKEKGDIPEGYSVSREKKERFSLILESASTNQTSMYLCASRTGGLEETQYFGPGTRLLVL.

This clonotype was picked up a small number of times. V is TRBV7-8 and J is TRBJ1-2; maybe TRBD1 (5 bases). Trimming left V 0 bases short and J 4 bases short, with 9 bases between. The CDR3 extends over 14 amino acids. The germline V gene encodes CDR1 SGHVS and CDR2 FQNEAQ. CDR3 sequence reads: CASSLARGRYGYTF. CDR3 coding DNA: TGTGCCAGCAGCTTAGCAAGGGGCCGCTATGGCTACACCTTC.

The chain links TRBV5-4 to TRBJ1-1; 7 nucleotides agree with TRBD1. The V gene's germline CDR1 is SGHNT and CDR2 YYREEE (reference sequence). J lost 2 bases, V lost 4 bases, and 11 bases had no gene match. This CDR3 region has 16 residues. The CDR3: CASSPRPRGVNTEAFF. Written as DNA, the CDR3 is TGTGCCAGCAGCCCTCGGCCCAGGGGGGTTAACACTGAAGCTTTCTTT.

This clonotype was recorded many times. This chain joins TRBV11-2 and TRBJ1-2; no firm D call. This CDR3 is 14 amino acids long. The V end was cut by 1 base, the J end by 8 bases, with 14 bases between. In germline, CDR1 is SGHAT, CDR2 FQNNGV. CDR3 nucleotides: TGTGCCAGCAGCTTAGGAACTGATAGCAGGGGCTACACCTTC. It specifies CASSLGTDSRGYTF.

The chain is built from TRBV20-1 and TRBJ2-1; D is uncertain. CDR3 size: 13 residues. Germline-derived CDR1 and CDR2 are DFQATT and SNEGSKA (reference sequence). Trimming shortened V by 1 base and J by 8 bases, and 12 bases separated the two germline ends. For the CDR3, the DNA is TGCAGTGCTAGAGGATCGCAACCCCATGAGCAGTTCTTC. It translates to CSARGSQPHEQFF.